The 23 T cell receptor beta chains below all came from one sample that was sequenced in a study of blood T cell repertoires in COVID-19. Clones were read by immunoSEQ multiplex PCR, and TCRdb kept only the in-frame ones, dropping some. The repertoire consists of some 93,000 clones, with roughly four fifths occurring once and the leading ten covering over 9.5%. The source material was peripheral blood. These receptors were collected from a man in his 70s with acute or convalescent COVID-19.

The chain employs TRBV30 and TRBJ1-2, with D perhaps TRBD1 (6 bases). The CDR3 is 13 amino acids. Trimming pared 4 bases from V and 8 bases from J, leaving 17 bases between. Germline V lookup: CDR1 GTSNPN, CDR2 SVGIG (reference sequence). For the CDR3, the DNA is TGTGCCTGGACGGGATCGGGGGGCCGGGGCTACACCTTC. It specifies CAWTGSGGRGYTF.

The chain combines TRBV5-1 with TRBJ1-1; D possibly corresponds to TRBD1 (6 bases). Germline V gene sequence: CDR1 SGHRS, CDR2 YFSETQ. The V gene lost 2 bases and the J gene lost 1 base, with 12 bases spanning the gap. The CDR3 loop spans 15 amino acids. The CDR3 sequence is CASSFLGTQNTEAFF. CDR3 DNA sequence: TGCGCCAGCAGCTTTTTAGGGACACAGAACACTGAAGCTTTCTTT. Combining the CDR3 with reference TRBV5-1 and TRBJ1-1 gives the whole variable domain KAGVTQTPRYLIKTRGQQVTLSCSPISGHRSVSWYQQTPGQGLQFLFEYFSETQRNKGNFPGRFSGRQFSNSRSEMNVSTLELGDSALYLCASSFLGTQNTEAFFGQGTRLTVV.

The chain uses TRBV7-6 and TRBJ2-1; 9 nucleotides agree with TRBD2. The junction had 8 bases not matched to a gene; V was cut back by 1 base and J by 7 bases. The CDR3 extends over 16 amino acids. CDR1 is SGHVS and CDR2 is FNYEAQ in the germline V gene. The CDR3 nucleotides read TGTGCCAGCAGCTTAGGCGCTGGCGGGGGGGCTAATGAGCAGTTCTTC. Encoded protein: CASSLGAGGGANEQFF. The full variable domain, its missing parts supplied by reference TRBV7-6 and TRBJ2-1, is GAGVSQSPRYKVTKRGQDVALRCDPISGHVSLYWYRQALGQGPEFLTYFNYEAQQDKSGLPNDRFSAERPEGSISTLTIQRTEQRDSAMYRCASSLGAGGGANEQFFGPGTRLTVL.

The rearrangement uses TRBV11-3 and TRBJ1-1, with D hard to call. Germline V gene sequence: CDR1 SGHNT, CDR2 YENEEA. The germline V and J ends were trimmed by 5 bases and 5 bases, with 12 bases remaining between them. This CDR3 spans 13 amino acids. The CDR3 DNA reads TGTGCCAGCAGCGTTAGGGCGGGGACTGAAGCTTTCTTT. Translating gives CASSVRAGTEAFF.

This clone was picked up a small number of times. V gene TRBV28 combines with J gene TRBJ1-1, with 8 positions matching TRBD1. CDR1 and CDR2 from the germline V gene are MDHEN and SYDVKM. This CDR3 has 14 amino acids. Trimming at V came to 6 bases and at J to 10 bases, leaving 13 bases not matched to a gene. CDR3 bases: TGTGCCAGCAGACCCGGACAGGGTAGGATTTTAGCTTTCTTT. This translates into CASRPGQGRILAFF.

This rearrangement joins TRBV6-5 to TRBJ1-1, with D perhaps TRBD1 (6 bases). The V gene lost 0 bases and the J gene lost 1 base, with 9 bases spanning the gap. Germline loops: CDR1 MNHEY, CDR2 SVGAGI. The CDR3 runs 15 residues. The CDR3 loop is CASSYSWTANTEAFF. The CDR3 nucleotides read TGTGCCAGCAGTTACTCATGGACAGCGAACACTGAAGCTTTCTTT.

The sample holds a few counts of this clone. The rearrangement links TRBV7-3 to TRBJ2-3; maybe TRBD1 (5 bases). Between the trimmed V and J ends, which lost 5 bases and 8 bases, there was a span of 11 bases. CDR3 length: 12 amino acids. Germline V gene sequence: CDR1 SGHTA, CDR2 FQGTGA. The CDR3: CASSPGRGTQYF. Here the CDR3 DNA reads TGTGCCAGCAGCCCCGGAAGGGGTACGCAGTATTTT.

This clone came up a few times. The chain combines TRBV7-9 with TRBJ2-2; perhaps TRBD1 as D (5 bases). Trimming shortened V by 1 base and J by 5 bases, and 11 bases separated the two germline ends. CDR1 is SEHNR, CDR2 FQNEAQ, per germline (reference sequence). The CDR3 contains 15 residues. CDR3 amino acids: CASSLEVAGTGELFF. The CDR3 region has the DNA TGTGCCAGCAGCTTAGAAGTTGCAGGGACCGGGGAGCTGTTTTTT.

The chain uses TRBV9 and TRBJ2-3; 9 bases are a match to TRBD2. The CDR3 extends over 17 amino acids. Germline loops: CDR1 SGDLS, CDR2 YYNGEE. V lost 3 bases and J lost 1; bases outside the gene matches: 9. CDR3 amino acids: CASSALLSSGGTDTQYF. Here the CDR3 DNA reads TGTGCCAGCAGCGCGCTACTTTCTAGCGGGGGCACAGATACGCAGTATTTT. The full variable domain, rest sourced from reference TRBV9 and TRBJ2-3, is DSGVTQTPKHLITATGQRVTLRCSPRSGDLSVYWYQQSLDQGLQFLIQYYNGEERAKGNILERFSAQQFPDLHSELNLSSLELGDSALYFCASSALLSSGGTDTQYFGPGTRLTVL.

V gene TRBV15 combines with J gene TRBJ2-3, with a possible D match to TRBD2 (5 bases). V was clipped by 0 bases and J by 4 bases, with 8 bases between them. CDR3 size: 14 residues. Germline CDR1 is LNHNV and CDR2 is YYDKDF (reference sequence). This chain's CDR3 is CATSRDTRSDTQYF. CDR3 DNA sequence: TGTGCCACCAGCAGAGATACTAGATCAGATACGCAGTATTTT.

V gene TRBV2 combines with J gene TRBJ1-5; 9 bases are a match to TRBD1. There are 15 residues in the CDR3. J gave up 3 bases and V 8 bases, and 8 bases lay outside the gene matches. The germline gives CDR1 SNHLY, CDR2 FYNNEI. The CDR3 nucleotides read TGTGCCAGCTGTAGCGGACAGGGGTTCAATCAGCCCCAGCATTTT. Protein: CASCSGQGFNQPQHF.

The chain joins TRBV6-1 to TRBJ2-2; tentative D call: TRBD2 (5 bases). CDR1 and CDR2 (germline): MNHNS, SASEGT. V dropped 2 bases and J dropped 4 bases, with 14 bases sitting between them. The CDR3 runs to 16 residues. The CDR3 region has the DNA TGTGCCAGCAGTGAACACCCCGGGATAACCACCGGGGAGCTGTTTTTT. Protein: CASSEHPGITTGELFF.

CDR3 protein: CASSLQANQPQHF. In DNA form, the CDR3 reads TGTGCCAGCAGTTTGCAGGCAAATCAGCCCCAGCATTTT. The V gene is TRBV6-2 or TRBV6-3, the J gene TRBJ1-5; D uncertain. Germline V gene data show CDR1 as MNHEY and CDR2 as SVGEGT. The CDR3 runs to 13 residues. Trimming pared 4 bases from V and 4 bases from J, leaving 8 bases between.

The chain uses TRBV5-1 and TRBJ1-2, with TRBD1 as a possible D gene (5 bases). V lost 4 bases to trimming and J lost 3 bases, with 10 bases between them. This CDR3 has 13 residues. CDR1 is SGHRS, CDR2 YFSETQ, per germline. The CDR3 coding sequence is TGCGCCAGCAGCGTGGACAATGACTATGGCTACACCTTC. Encoded protein: CASSVDNDYGYTF.

The chain is built from TRBV5-6 and TRBJ2-4; 14 nucleotides agree with TRBD2. The junction had 2 bases not matched to a gene; V was cut back by 3 bases and J by 9 bases. Germline CDR1 is SGHDT and CDR2 is YYEEEE. This CDR3 region has 14 residues. CDR3 sequence: CASSSGLAGAIQYF. The DNA for the CDR3 is TGTGCCAGCAGCTCGGGACTAGCGGGAGCCATTCAGTACTTC.

The chain has TRBV10-3 and TRBJ1-5, with 7 positions matching TRBD1. V gave up 6 bases and J gave up 5 bases; unmatched junction bases: 7. Germline values: CDR1 ENHRY, CDR2 SYGVKD. This CDR3 is 14 amino acids long. CDR3 loop: CAIRKTGEDQPQHF. CDR3 nucleotides: TGTGCCATCAGAAAAACAGGGGAGGATCAGCCCCAGCATTTT.

The chain recombines TRBV5-5 with TRBJ1-2; D is perhaps TRBD1 (6 bases). Germline V gene data show CDR1 as SGHKS and CDR2 as YYEKEE (reference sequence). The V end was cut by 0 bases, the J end by 3 bases, with 15 bases between. The CDR3 runs 16 residues. CDR3 sequence reads: CASSLAGTGQHYGYTF. The CDR3 bases are TGTGCCAGCAGCTTGGCTGGTACAGGGCAACACTATGGCTACACCTTC.

The chain recombines TRBV5-1 with TRBJ1-3; D gene uncertain. Looked up from germline, CDR1 is SGHRS and CDR2 is YFSETQ. V lost 2 bases and J 2 bases, leaving 17 bases between the germline ends. The CDR3 length is 17 residues. In nucleotides, the CDR3 is TGCGCCAGCAGCTTACAAACCGCGGCCAGCGCTGGAAACACCATATATTTT. Translation: CASSLQTAASAGNTIYF.

The chain's CDR3 is CASSLELVQETQYF. CDR3 bases: TGTGCCAGCAGCTTAGAACTGGTCCAAGAGACCCAGTACTTC. This rearrangement joins TRBV7-2 to TRBJ2-5; the D is unclear. Germline V CDR1 and CDR2: SGHTA, FQGNSA. CDR3 size: 14 residues. The germline V and J ends were trimmed by 1 base and 1 base, with 7 bases remaining between them.

This clone was recorded a few times. The CDR3 sequence is CAISRRDTDGYTF. DNA of the CDR3: TGTGCCATCAGTAGAAGGGACACTGATGGCTACACCTTC. The genes are TRBV10-3 and TRBJ1-2; a weak D match, TRBD1 (6 bases). Trimming removed 5 bases from V and 6 bases from J, with 13 bases in between. Germline V gene sequence: CDR1 ENHRY, CDR2 SYGVKD. The CDR3 covers 13 residues.

The rearrangement links TRBV7-6 to TRBJ2-5, with 9 bases lining up with TRBD2. V dropped 2 bases and J dropped 1; count of bases not matched to a gene: 5. The CDR3 contains 16 residues. Per the germline V gene, CDR1 is SGHVS and CDR2 is FNYEAQ. CDR3 sequence reads: CASSLIGSGGQETQYF. In DNA, the CDR3 is TGTGCCAGCAGCTTAATCGGTAGCGGGGGCCAAGAGACCCAGTACTTC.

CDR3 coding DNA: TGCGCCAGCAGCTTGGAGACCGGGTCTCAGTACTTC. Protein product: CASSLETGSQYF. The rearrangement joins TRBV5-1 to TRBJ2-4; no firm D call. Germline V CDR1 and CDR2: SGHRS, YFSETQ. This CDR3 is built from 12 residues. V was clipped by 0 bases and J by 12 bases, with 10 bases between them. Together with reference TRBV5-1 and TRBJ2-4, the CDR3 gives the full variable domain: KAGVTQTPRYLIKTRGQQVTLSCSPISGHRSVSWYQQTPGQGLQFLFEYFSETQRNKGNFPGRFSGRQFSNSRSEMNVSTLELGDSALYLCASSLETGSQYFGAGTRLSVL.

The CDR3 DNA reads TGTGCCTGGATAGGACAGAACGGAGTCTCACCCCTCCACTTT. It yields the protein CAWIGQNGVSPLHF. The chain has TRBV30 and TRBJ1-6, with a tentative D call TRBD1 (6 bases). Germline lookup yields CDR1 GTSNPN and CDR2 SVGIG (reference sequence). The CDR3 has 14 residues. V was clipped by 4 bases and J by 10 bases, with 17 bases between them.